This TCR beta chain derives from a study of blood T cell repertoires in COVID-19. Study-wide background: Acute and convalescent COVID-19 specimens originated in the United States, Italy and Spain. Nucleic acid was either cDNA or gDNA, and it came from T cells, B-cell-depleted T cells, or PBMCs.

As originally analysed: Reference gene primer amplification in the assay estimated nucleated cell counts. Here immunoSEQ multiplex PCR was the method, and the copy in TCRdb shows in-frame clones only, minus some. Clone size and the V and J calls come from that table; the DNA yielded D and trimming. The sample carries some 110,000 clones, less than 90% recorded once. Germline trimming cut 3 bases from V and 5 bases from J; bases unmatched to any gene: 11. This CDR3 has 16 residues. Per germline, CDR1 LNHDA and CDR2 SQIVND (reference sequence). The sequenced sample was peripheral blood. The genes are TRBV19 and TRBJ2-3, with 7 bases identical to TRBD1. This receptor was taken from a man aged 45-65 years with acute or convalescent COVID-19. This CDR3 is CASSIFLGGEGDTQYF. CDR3 coding DNA: TGTGCCAGTAGTATCTTTCTAGGGGGCGAGGGAGATACGCAGTATTTT.